Shown below are 8 T cell receptor beta chains from a single sample sequenced in a study of cytomegalovirus exposure and HLA in healthy donors. Primers included in the PCR were 60 Vbeta and 13 Jbeta primers. Method: immunoSEQ multiplex PCR; TCRdb's copy keeps in-frame clones and lacks some. The sample records around 180,000 clones, around 90% being singletons. Material: PBMCs. The receptor source for this set is a woman aged 18-29 years in good health and CMV-seronegative.

J is TRBJ2-2 and V is TRBV29-1, with 9 positions matching TRBD1. The CDR3 totals 15 residues. Germline V gene data show CDR1 as SQVTM and CDR2 as ANQGSEA. The J segment lost 7 bases and the V segment lost 7 bases, leaving 13 bases of the junction unmatched. The CDR3 sequence is CSGIGGTGRIGELFF. CDR3 DNA: TGCAGCGGCATTGGGGGGACAGGGCGTATCGGGGAGCTGTTTTTT.

The chain couples TRBV5-4 to TRBJ2-1; no clear D gene. Deletions cut 4 bases from V and 1 base from J, with 15 bases between. Germline V gives CDR1 SGHNT, CDR2 YYREEE (reference sequence). CDR3 length: 16 residues. DNA for the CDR3: TGTGCCAGCAGCCCCGCGGTGCGTACATCCTACAATGAGCAGTTCTTC. This encodes CASSPAVRTSYNEQFF.

The chain couples TRBV5-4 to TRBJ2-5; 11 bases are a match to TRBD2. The CDR3 loop spans 16 amino acids. J lost 5 bases, V lost 4 bases, and 10 bases had no gene match. Germline assignment: CDR1 SGHNT and CDR2 YYREEE (reference sequence). CDR3 amino acids: CASSLYSGGGQETQYF. For the CDR3, the DNA is TGTGCCAGCAGCCTTTATAGCGGGGGGGGGCAGGAGACCCAGTACTTC.

This chain joins TRBV11-2 and TRBJ2-1; D is perhaps TRBD2 (7 bases). The CDR3 spans 18 residues. V shed 1 base and J shed 5 bases, with 21 bases lying between them. Germline V gene lookup returns CDR1 SGHAT and CDR2 FQNNGV. The CDR3, as DNA: TGTGCCAGCAGCTTAGTTTGGGGGGGGCAGGTATCCAACAATGAGCAGTTCTTC. This encodes CASSLVWGGQVSNNEQFF. Variable domain in full (rest from reference TRBV11-2 and TRBJ2-1): EAGVAQSPRYKIIEKRQSVAFWCNPISGHATLYWYQQILGQGPKLLIQFQNNGVVDDSQLPKDRFSAERLKGVDSTLKIQPAKLEDSAVYLCASSLVWGGQVSNNEQFFGPGTRLTVL.

The chain links TRBV9 to TRBJ1-3, with D tentatively TRBD1 (6 bases). Germline V CDR1 and CDR2: SGDLS, YYNGEE. CDR3 length: 19 residues. The V gene lost 4 bases and the J gene lost 2 bases, with 25 bases spanning the gap. The CDR3 bases are TGTGCCAGCAGCACCTCCTTGGGGGGGGACACGAGACCTGGAAACACCATATATTTT. As protein: CASSTSLGGDTRPGNTIYF. Drawing the rest from reference TRBV9 and TRBJ1-3, the complete variable domain is DSGVTQTPKHLITATGQRVTLRCSPRSGDLSVYWYQQSLDQGLQFLIQYYNGEERAKGNILERFSAQQFPDLHSELNLSSLELGDSALYFCASSTSLGGDTRPGNTIYFGEGSWLTVV.

The V call is TRBV7-9, the J call TRBJ1-3; no definite D call. The CDR3 is 16 amino acids. V was clipped by 2 bases and J by 0 bases, with 11 bases between them. Germline loops: CDR1 SEHNR, CDR2 FQNEAQ (reference sequence). CDR3 nucleotides: TGTGCCAGCAGCTTAATCTTAGCGAGCTCTGGAAACACCATATATTTT. This sequence encodes CASSLILASSGNTIYF.

This clone occurred a few times. The chain employs TRBV4-3 and TRBJ1-2, with TRBD1 matching over 8 bases. The CDR3 runs to 17 residues. Germline V gene lookup returns CDR1 LGHNA and CDR2 YSLEER. J gave up 1 base and V 0 bases, and 7 bases lay outside the gene matches. Here the CDR3 reads CASSQDRGRPINYGYTF. CDR3 bases: TGCGCCAGCAGCCAAGACAGGGGGCGGCCGATTAACTATGGCTACACCTTC.

The CDR3: CASSFPVGQDGYTF. The CDR3 DNA reads TGTGCCAGCAGCTTCCCCGTAGGACAGGATGGCTACACCTTC. This rearrangement joins TRBV7-9 to TRBJ1-2; 7 nucleotides agree with TRBD1. The CDR3 totals 14 residues. Per the germline V gene, CDR1 is SEHNR and CDR2 is FQNEAQ (reference sequence). V was clipped by 3 bases and J by 6 bases; unmatched bases: 7.